This TCR beta chain was recovered during a study of T cell responses to AZD1222 COVID-19 vaccine. Repertoires were generated with immunoSEQ multiplex PCR, while TCRdb's copy carries only in-frame clones and drops some. Of about 130,000 clones listed, approximately 90% were seen once; the top ten hold 1.5% to 2%. CDR1 is SQVTM and CDR2 is ANQGSEA in the germline V gene. This CDR3 comprises 17 residues. V gave up 5 bases and J gave up 3 bases; unmatched junction bases: 15. This TCR came from an adult in good health. The chain couples TRBV29-1 to TRBJ2-2; 7 bases agree with TRBD1. Sequencing used peripheral blood, obtained on day 0 of AZD1222 vaccination. The DNA of the CDR3 is TGCAGCGTTCTTCCGGGACAGCGCTCCCAGCACACCGGGGAGCTGTTTTTT. As protein: CSVLPGQRSQHTGELFF.